A selection of T cell receptor beta chains follows, all from one sample in a study of blood T cell repertoires in COVID-19. Profiling relied on immunoSEQ multiplex PCR, and the TCRdb table lists in-frame clones only, not all of them. The repertoire includes about 120,000 clones, approximately 80% of them detected once, and 1.9% sits in the top ten. The sequencing sample was made of peripheral blood. The receptors here all came from a man between 65 and 79 years old with acute or convalescent COVID-19. Both conserved end residues are part of each CDR3. D genes are given only for firm matches. Not every row has a clone size; where given, it reads once, few, many or a size class.

d_call	j_call	clone_size	v_call	cdr3_nt	cdr3_aa
TRBD2	TRBJ2-3	-	TRBV5-1	TGCGCCAGCAGCTCATCACCGGGACTAGCGGGAGATACGCAGTATTTT	CASSSSPGLAGDTQYF
TRBD2	TRBJ2-3	-	TRBV4-1	TGCGCCAGCAGCCACCCAACTAGCGGGGGACAAGGTACGCAGTATTTT	CASSHPTSGGQGTQYF
-	TRBJ2-7	few	TRBV7-2	TGTGCCAGCAGCTTAGAAAGGTCAGGGCTCTACGAGCAGTACTTC	CASSLERSGLYEQYF
-	TRBJ2-3	-	TRBV7-3	TGTGCCAGCAGCTCAGACCCGGGATCTGGGATAGATACGCAGTATTTT	CASSSDPGSGIDTQYF
-	TRBJ1-1	-	TRBV27	TGTGCCAGCCAAGGCTTGGGGCTAGGAAACACTGAAGCTTTCTTT	CASQGLGLGNTEAFF
-	TRBJ1-1	-	TRBV27	TGTGCCAGCAGTCCCCGGGGGGGGTTGTTCACTGAAGCTTTCTTT	CASSPRGGLFTEAFF
TRBD2	TRBJ2-4	-	TRBV27	TGTGCCAGCAGTTTACGGGGGGGAGCCAAAAACATTCAGTACTTC	CASSLRGGAKNIQYF
TRBD1	TRBJ2-1	-	TRBV9	TGTGCCAGCAGCGCCCGACAGGGAGAGTCCTACAATGAGCAGTTCTTC	CASSARQGESYNEQFF
TRBD1	TRBJ1-6	-	TRBV5-5	TGTGCCAGCAGCCCCTTACAGGGGTACTCCAATTCACCCCTCCACTTT	CASSPLQGYSNSPLHF
TRBD1	TRBJ2-7	-	TRBV4-1	TGCGCCAGCAGCCAAAGTGACAGGGTTTTCTACGAGCAGTACTTC	CASSQSDRVFYEQYF
TRBD1	TRBJ2-3	-	TRBV5-1	TGCGCCAGCAGCTTGGTGACAGGGGTACACACAGATACGCAGTATTTT	CASSLVTGVHTDTQYF
-	TRBJ1-4	-	TRBV3-1/TRBV3-2	TGTGCCAGCAGCCCCCCACGCCAGGGGCGTCCTAATGAAAAACTGTTTTTT	CASSPPRQGRPNEKLFF
-	TRBJ1-1	-	TRBV12-5	TGTGCTAGTGGTTTGACAGGGTTCACTGAAGCTTTCTTT	CASGLTGFTEAFF
-	TRBJ1-1	-	TRBV2	TGTGCCAGCAGGTACACGGGCACTGAAGCTTTCTTT	CASRYTGTEAFF
-	TRBJ1-2	-	TRBV6-1	TGTGCCAGCAGTGAATTTCGGTATGGCTACACCTTC	CASSEFRYGYTF
TRBD1	TRBJ2-2	once	TRBV9	TGTGCCAGCAGCCTCGACAGGGGTCCAGGCACCGGGGAGCTGTTTTTT	CASSLDRGPGTGELFF
-	TRBJ2-3	-	TRBV10-2	TGCGCCAGCAGTGAGTCCGCGCGTCCAGATACGCAGTATTTT	CASSESARPDTQYF
TRBD1	TRBJ1-2	-	TRBV5-1	TGCGACCCGGGACAGGGGGCAGGAGGCTACACCTTC	CDPGQGAGGYTF